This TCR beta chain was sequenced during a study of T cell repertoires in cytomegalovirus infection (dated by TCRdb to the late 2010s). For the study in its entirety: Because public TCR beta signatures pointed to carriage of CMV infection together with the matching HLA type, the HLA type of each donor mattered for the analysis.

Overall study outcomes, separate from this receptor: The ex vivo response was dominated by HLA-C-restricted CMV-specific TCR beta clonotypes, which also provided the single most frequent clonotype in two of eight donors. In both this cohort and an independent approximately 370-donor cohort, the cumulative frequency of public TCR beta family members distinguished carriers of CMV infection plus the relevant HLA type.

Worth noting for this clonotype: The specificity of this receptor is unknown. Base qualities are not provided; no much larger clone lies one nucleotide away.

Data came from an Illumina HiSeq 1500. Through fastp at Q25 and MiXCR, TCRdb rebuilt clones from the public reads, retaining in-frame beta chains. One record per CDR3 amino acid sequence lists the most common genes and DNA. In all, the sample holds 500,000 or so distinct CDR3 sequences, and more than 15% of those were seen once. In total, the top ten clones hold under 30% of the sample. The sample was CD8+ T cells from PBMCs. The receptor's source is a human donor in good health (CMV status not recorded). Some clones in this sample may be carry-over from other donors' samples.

The DNA reads as follows: TGTGCCAGCAGCCAAACTGGGACTCAGAACACCGGGGAGCTGTTTTTT. Its protein product is CASSQTGTQNTGELFF. The sequence is built from TRBV4-2 and TRBJ2-2; 6 matching bases give a weak D call of TRBD2. Counted from cysteine to phenylalanine, this CDR3 has 16 amino acids. Kept here is only the CDR3 DNA, which spans 48 bases and is read in frame from base 1. CDR1 and CDR2 were assigned from the germline V gene as LGHNA and YNFKEQ. V sheds 2 bases and J sheds 1 base, leaving 11 bases between their ends.